These 9 T cell receptor beta chains were all obtained from the same sample, sequenced in a study of read filtering for tumor transcriptome and immune sequencing. From about 400 ng of RNA, a library with molecular barcoded alpha/delta and beta/gamma adaptors was made. One entry per CDR3 protein, called by TCRdb with MiXCR from the reads. This sample has more than 100,000 distinct CDR3 sequences, with 13% found just once. Input material: a population of CD138-negative cells sorted from bone marrow. The receptors were sampled from a donor aged 40 or older with multiple myeloma.

This clonotype was counted at least ten times. CDR3 bases: TGCAGCGTTGAAGATCCCCAAGGATCATATGATACGCAGTATTTT. Translated, it gives CSVEDPQGSYDTQYF. V and J are TRBV29-1 and TRBJ2-3; the D is unclear. Trimming stripped 0 bases from V and 6 bases from J, with 16 bases between. The CDR3 runs to 15 residues. Germline loops: CDR1 SQVTM, CDR2 ANQGSEA.

This clonotype was detected ten times or more. The chain employs TRBV2 and TRBJ2-1; D is possibly TRBD2 (5 bases). Trimming removed 0 bases at V and 1 base at J, with 7 bases between. Germline values: CDR1 SNHLY, CDR2 FYNNEI. This CDR3 is built from 15 residues. CDR3 DNA sequence: TGTGCCAGCAGTGAAGCCCCGGGGTCCTACAATGAGCAGTTCTTC. Translation: CASSEAPGSYNEQFF.

The gene calls are TRBV5-8 and TRBJ2-5; D uncertain. CDR1 is SGHTS and CDR2 is YDEGEE in the germline V gene. CDR3 length: 15 amino acids. Between the trimmed V and J ends, which lost 0 bases and 1 base, there was a span of 10 bases. The CDR3 DNA reads as TGTGCCAGCAGCTTGGTCCAGGCCGGCCAAGAGACCCAGTACTTC. Translating it yields CASSLVQAGQETQYF.

This clonotype occurred many times. The CDR3 nucleotides are TGTGCCAGCAGCCAAGCTGGGACCGCTAGCTCCTACGAGCAGTACTTC. As protein: CASSQAGTASSYEQYF. This sequence joins TRBV3-1 and TRBJ2-7; D possibly matches TRBD1 or TRBD2 (5 bases each). The CDR3 is 16 amino acids. Trimming took off 1 base at V and 0 bases at J, with 13 bases between the two ends. CDR1 is LGHDT and CDR2 is YNNKEL in the germline V gene (reference sequence).

This clonotype was seen at least ten times. The V call is TRBV29-1, the J call TRBJ1-1; no reliable D call. The V end lost 5 bases, the J end lost 0 bases, and 13 bases lay between the germline ends. Germline CDR1 and CDR2: SQVTM and ANQGSEA. The CDR3 totals 14 residues. CDR3 in DNA: TGCAGCGTTCACAGATTCGGAATGAACACTGAAGCTTTCTTT. Encoded protein: CSVHRFGMNTEAFF. The whole variable domain, remainder taken from reference TRBV29-1 and TRBJ1-1, is SAVISQKPSRDICQRGTSLTIQCQVDSQVTMMFWYRQQPGQSLTLIATANQGSEATYESGFVIDKFPISRPNLTFSTLTVSNMSPEDSSIYLCSVHRFGMNTEAFFGQGTRLTVV.

This chain connects TRBV5-5 to TRBJ1-5, with 10 bases fitting TRBD1. The ends lost 4 bases at V and 5 bases at J; junction bases unmatched: 3. Germline V lookup: CDR1 SGHKS, CDR2 YYEKEE (reference sequence). The CDR3 extends over 14 amino acids. The CDR3 is CASSETGGYQPQHF. DNA of the CDR3: TGTGCCAGCAGCGAGACAGGGGGCTATCAGCCCCAGCATTTT.

This clonotype was seen repeatedly, ten times or more. The chain carries TRBV2 and TRBJ2-1, with D uncertain. Trimming stripped 5 bases from V and 7 bases from J, with 15 bases between. CDR1 and CDR2 (germline): SNHLY, FYNNEI. CDR3 length: 14 amino acids. DNA of the CDR3: TGTGCCAGCAGTTGGTCGCTCGCGGATAATGAGCAGTTCTTC. This translates into CASSWSLADNEQFF.

Many counts were recorded for this clonotype. The chain combines TRBV7-9 with TRBJ2-1; the D gene is possibly TRBD2 (5 bases). The CDR3 is made up of 12 amino acids. CDR1 SEHNR and CDR2 FQNEAQ come from the germline V gene (reference sequence). Trimming took 1 base from V and 10 from J, leaving 8 bases between them. The CDR3 spells CASSLVSVEQFF. Written as DNA, the CDR3 is TGTGCCAGCAGCTTAGTTAGCGTGGAGCAGTTCTTC.

This clonotype showed up just a few times. The conserved final phenylalanine or tryptophan is absent from the CDR3, which likely points to a read error. The chain links TRBV13 to TRBJ2-5; 8 bases agree with TRBD2. V shed 0 bases, J shed 0 bases, and the junction held 6 bases outside the gene matches. CDR1 PRHDT and CDR2 FYEKMQ come from the germline V gene (reference sequence). This CDR3 is 17 amino acids long. The CDR3 spells CASSLGLWRGDQETQYC. DNA for the CDR3: TGTGCCAGCAGCTTAGGCCTCTGGCGGGGGGACCAAGAGACCCAGTACTGC.